One and the same sample provided the 12 T cell receptor beta chains below, sequenced in a study of T cell responses to AZD1222 COVID-19 vaccine. Profiling relied on immunoSEQ multiplex PCR, and the TCRdb table lists in-frame clones only, not all of them. The repertoire holds 200,000 or so clones, with about 89% as singletons. The source was peripheral blood, collected on day 0 of MenACWY control vaccination. The receptors were sampled from an adult in good health.

The chain employs TRBV27 and TRBJ1-1; D gene uncertain. Trimming shortened V by 3 bases and J by 1 base, and 9 bases separated the two germline ends. The CDR3 length is 14 residues. The germline gives CDR1 MNHEY, CDR2 SMNVEV (reference sequence). CDR3 in DNA: TGTGCCAGCAGTTTGGGATGGGAGAACACTGAAGCTTTCTTT. Its translation: CASSLGWENTEAFF.

The genes are TRBV6-1 and TRBJ1-5; TRBD1 might be the D (5 bases). Germline assignment: CDR1 MNHNS and CDR2 SASEGT. Trimming removed 7 bases from V and 4 bases from J, with 11 bases in between. The CDR3 runs 13 residues. The CDR3 coding sequence is TGTGCCAGCATTGGACAACTAAATCAGCCCCAGCATTTT. Its protein product is CASIGQLNQPQHF.

The J gene is TRBJ1-1, the V gene TRBV27; D is possibly TRBD1 (6 bases). This CDR3 region has 16 residues. Germline CDR1 and CDR2: MNHEY and SMNVEV (reference sequence). V shed 5 bases and J shed 0 bases, with 16 bases lying between them. The CDR3 DNA sequence: TGTGCCAGCAGTGAGGCCGGGACACTAATGAACACTGAAGCTTTCTTT. Its protein product is CASSEAGTLMNTEAFF.

J is TRBJ1-2 and V is TRBV15, with 7 positions matching TRBD1. V shed 0 bases and J 0 bases; nucleotides not matched to a gene: 7. The CDR3 sequence is 17 residues long. Germline assignment: CDR1 LNHNV and CDR2 YYDKDF (reference sequence). In DNA form, the CDR3 reads TGTGCCACCAGCAGAGATCGGAGGGGGCGAGCTAACTATGGCTACACCTTC. Its translation: CATSRDRRGRANYGYTF.

The table lists this clone with a count of one. The chain recombines TRBV2 with TRBJ1-1; D not resolved. Trimming stripped 0 bases from V and 0 bases from J, with 8 bases between. The CDR3 length is 15 residues. Looked up from germline, CDR1 is SNHLY and CDR2 is FYNNEI. In DNA, the CDR3 is TGTGCCAGCAGTGAAGCCATTGAAGTGAACACTGAAGCTTTCTTT. Protein product: CASSEAIEVNTEAFF.

This clone is a singleton in its sample. J is TRBJ2-3 and V is TRBV7-6; tentative D call: TRBD2 (5 bases). The CDR3 runs to 14 residues. Germline CDR1 and CDR2: SGHVS and FNYEAQ. The ends were cut back, 10 bases at V and 0 bases at J, with 14 bases in the middle. The CDR3 spells CATSERTSTDTQYF. CDR3 nucleotides: TGTGCCACCTCAGAGAGGACTAGCACAGATACGCAGTATTTT.

The chain uses TRBV2 and TRBJ1-5; no definite D call. The CDR3 length is 12 residues. The V end lost 4 bases, the J end lost 8 bases, and 9 bases lay between the germline ends. Germline V gene data show CDR1 as SNHLY and CDR2 as FYNNEI. This CDR3 is CASSVGLEPQHF. For the CDR3, the DNA is TGTGCCAGCAGTGTAGGGTTAGAGCCCCAGCATTTT.

The rearrangement joins TRBV2 to TRBJ2-3, with 10 positions matching TRBD1. Trimming took 2 bases from V and 6 from J; bases not matched to a gene: 5. The CDR3 runs 15 residues. Germline V gene lookup returns CDR1 SNHLY and CDR2 FYNNEI. CDR3 in DNA: TGTGCCAGCAGTGAATGGACAGGGGGGAGGGATACGCAGTATTTT. Translated, it gives CASSEWTGGRDTQYF.

This clone was detected only once. The rearrangement joins TRBV5-4 to TRBJ2-5; D may be TRBD2 (5 bases). In germline, CDR1 is SGHNT, CDR2 YYREEE (reference sequence). V lost 4 bases to trimming and J lost 3 bases, with 10 bases between them. This CDR3 has 13 amino acids. CDR3 in DNA: TGTGCCAGCAGCCCCGGGGAAGAAGAGACCCAGTACTTC. Residues: CASSPGEEETQYF.

This clone was recorded only once. J is TRBJ2-3 and V is TRBV24-1, with TRBD1 identical over 7 bases. V was clipped by 6 bases and J by 4 bases; unmatched bases: 6. The V gene's germline CDR1 is KGHDR and CDR2 SFDVKD. The CDR3 is made up of 14 amino acids. The CDR3 protein is CATSRTTGPDTQYF. The CDR3 DNA reads as TGTGCCACCAGTAGGACGACAGGGCCAGATACGCAGTATTTT.

This sequence joins TRBV5-1 and TRBJ2-2; D may match TRBD1 or TRBD2 (6 bases each). This CDR3 has 14 amino acids. CDR1 and CDR2 from the germline V gene are SGHRS and YFSETQ. Between the trimmed V and J ends, which lost 7 bases and 3 bases, there was a span of 13 bases. The CDR3 nucleotides read TGCGCCAGCCACTCCGGGGGCCACACCGGGGAGCTGTTTTTT. Amino acids: CASHSGGHTGELFF.

The CDR3 sequence: CASSSQTYYEQYF. The CDR3 DNA reads TGTGCCAGCAGCTCCCAGACCTACTACGAGCAGTACTTC. V usage is TRBV7-2 and J usage is TRBJ2-7, with no clear D. Germline V lookup: CDR1 SGHTA, CDR2 FQGNSA. V lost 4 bases and J 3 bases, leaving 10 bases between the germline ends. The CDR3 is 13 amino acids. Variable domain in full (rest from reference TRBV7-2 and TRBJ2-7): GAGVSQSPSNKVTEKGKDVELRCDPISGHTALYWYRQSLGQGLEFLIYFQGNSAPDKSGLPSDRFSAERTGGSVSTLTIQRTQQEDSAVYLCASSSQTYYEQYFGPGTRLTVT.